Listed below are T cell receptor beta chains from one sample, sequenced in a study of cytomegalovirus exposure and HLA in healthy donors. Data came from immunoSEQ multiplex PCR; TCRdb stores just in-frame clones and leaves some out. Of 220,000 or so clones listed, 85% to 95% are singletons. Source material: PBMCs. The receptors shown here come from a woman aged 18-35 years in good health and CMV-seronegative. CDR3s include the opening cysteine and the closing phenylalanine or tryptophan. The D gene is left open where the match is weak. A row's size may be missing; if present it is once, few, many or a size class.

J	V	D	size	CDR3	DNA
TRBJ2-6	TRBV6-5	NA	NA	CASSYLSSGANVLTF	TGTGCCAGCAGTTACCTTTCCTCTGGGGCCAACGTCCTGACTTTC
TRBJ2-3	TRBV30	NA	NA	CAWSGGGATDTQYF	TGTGCCTGGAGTGGGGGAGGCGCCACAGATACGCAGTATTTT
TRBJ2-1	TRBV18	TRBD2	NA	CASSPRSGREDFNEQFF	TGTGCCAGCTCACCAAGGAGTGGGCGGGAGGACTTCAATGAGCAGTTCTTC
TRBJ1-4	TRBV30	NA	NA	CAWSVQGSEKLFF	TGTGCCTGGAGTGTCCAGGGAAGCGAAAAACTGTTTTTT
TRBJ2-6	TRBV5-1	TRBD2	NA	CASSPNPVTSGRARGANVLTF	TGCGCCAGCAGCCCGAACCCTGTGACTAGCGGGAGGGCCCGTGGGGCCAACGTCCTGACTTTC
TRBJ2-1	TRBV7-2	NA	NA	CASSLGRGGIYNEQFF	TGTGCCAGCAGCTTGGGTAGGGGGGGGATCTACAATGAGCAGTTCTTC
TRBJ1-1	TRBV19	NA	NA	CATGRANTEAFF	TGTGCCACAGGCAGGGCGAACACTGAAGCTTTCTTT
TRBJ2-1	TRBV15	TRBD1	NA	CATSRPRDRGSNEQFF	TGTGCCACCAGCAGACCCCGGGACAGGGGGTCCAATGAGCAGTTCTTC
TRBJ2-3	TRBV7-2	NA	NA	CASSLVKGTDTQYF	TGTGCCAGCAGCTTAGTGAAGGGGACAGATACGCAGTATTTT
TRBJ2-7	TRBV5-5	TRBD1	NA	CASSLGGQGREQYF	TGTGCCAGCAGCTTGGGGGGACAGGGGAGGGAGCAGTACTTC
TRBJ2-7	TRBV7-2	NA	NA	CASSLQSDKGEQYF	TGTGCCAGCAGCCTCCAGTCGGACAAGGGCGAGCAGTACTTC
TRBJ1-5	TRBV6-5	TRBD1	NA	CASSYSSTGVNQPQHF	TGTGCCAGCAGTTACTCGTCTACAGGGGTGAATCAGCCCCAGCATTTT
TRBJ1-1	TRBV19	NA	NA	CASSIATRGVGTEAFF	TGTGCCAGTAGTATAGCTACACGGGGGGTAGGCACTGAAGCTTTCTTT
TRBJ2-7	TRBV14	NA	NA	CASSQVPRQATNEQYF	TGTGCCAGCAGCCAAGTGCCGAGACAGGCTACCAACGAGCAGTACTTC
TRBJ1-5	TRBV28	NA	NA	CASRQLLGGNQPQHF	TGTGCCAGCCGTCAATTGCTAGGGGGAAATCAGCCCCAGCATTTT
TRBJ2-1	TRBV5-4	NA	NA	CASRESYNEQFF	TGTGCCAGCAGGGAGTCTTACAATGAGCAGTTCTTC
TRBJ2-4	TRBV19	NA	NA	CASTFSGAHKNIQYF	TGTGCCAGTACCTTTAGCGGAGCCCACAAAAACATTCAGTACTTC
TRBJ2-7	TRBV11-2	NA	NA	CASSVVRGIGNEQYF	TGTGCCAGCAGCGTGGTCAGGGGTATTGGGAACGAGCAGTACTTC
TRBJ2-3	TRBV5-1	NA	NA	CASSLIVSADTQYF	TGCGCCAGCAGCTTAATTGTGAGTGCAGATACGCAGTATTTT
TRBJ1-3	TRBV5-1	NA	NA	CASSLLPGGGSGNTIYF	TGCGCCAGCAGCCTCCTGCCGGGGGGAGGCTCTGGAAACACCATATATTTT
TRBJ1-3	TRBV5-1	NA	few	CASSLVALMTGDTIYF	TGCGCCAGCAGCTTGGTGGCCCTTATGACAGGCGACACCATATATTTT
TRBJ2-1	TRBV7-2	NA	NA	CASSLGGEYYNEQFF	TGTGCCAGCAGCTTAGGGGGGGAATACTACAATGAGCAGTTCTTC
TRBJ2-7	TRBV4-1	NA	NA	CASSPKWGAGQSYEQYF	TGCGCCAGCAGCCCCAAATGGGGGGCGGGACAGAGCTACGAGCAGTACTTC
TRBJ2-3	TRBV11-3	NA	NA	CASSFSGSTDTQYF	TGTGCCAGCAGCTTCTCGGGGTCCACAGATACGCAGTATTTT
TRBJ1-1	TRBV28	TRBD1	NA	CASSQQGARGAFF	TGTGCCAGCAGTCAACAGGGGGCACGGGGGGCTTTCTTT
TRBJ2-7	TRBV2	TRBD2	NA	CASSEEGLAGYEQYF	TGTGCCAGCAGTGAAGAGGGACTAGCGGGATACGAGCAGTACTTC
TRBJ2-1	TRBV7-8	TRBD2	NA	CASSLRLGTRGSYNEQFF	TGTGCCAGCAGCTTACGCTTGGGGACTAGGGGATCCTACAATGAGCAGTTCTTC
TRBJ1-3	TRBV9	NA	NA	CASSVTGGNTIYF	TGTGCCAGCAGCGTAACGGGAGGAAACACCATATATTTT
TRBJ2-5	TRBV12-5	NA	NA	CASGRSQRQETQYF	TGTGCTAGTGGTCGAAGCCAGCGACAAGAGACCCAGTACTTC
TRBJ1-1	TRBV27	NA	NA	CASGNGGAFF	TGTGCCAGCGGAAACGGGGGGGCTTTCTTT
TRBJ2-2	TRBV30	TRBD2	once	CAWRGGLARTNTGELFF	TGTGCCTGGAGGGGGGGACTAGCGCGAACTAACACCGGGGAGCTGTTTTTT
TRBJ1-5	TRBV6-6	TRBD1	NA	CASRGTGSNQPQHF	TGTGCCAGCAGGGGGACAGGTAGCAATCAGCCCCAGCATTTT
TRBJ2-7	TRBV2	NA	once	CASGTGPYEQHF	TGTGCCAGCGGAACAGGGCCCTACGAGCAGCACTTC
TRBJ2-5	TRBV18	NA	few	CASRQTGEETQYF	TGTGCCAGCCGACAGACTGGGGAAGAGACCCAGTACTTC
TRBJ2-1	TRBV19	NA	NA	CASSIGGVLRYNEQFF	TGTGCCAGTAGTATAGGGGGGGTTCTGCGGTACAATGAGCAGTTCTTC
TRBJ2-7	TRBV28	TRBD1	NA	CASSFRGRSEQYF	TGTGCCAGCAGTTTCAGGGGGCGCTCCGAGCAGTACTTC
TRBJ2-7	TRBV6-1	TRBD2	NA	CASSGQAGLAGLSQHYEQYF	TGTGCCAGCAGTGGACAGGCGGGACTAGCGGGTCTTTCCCAACATTACGAGCAGTACTTC
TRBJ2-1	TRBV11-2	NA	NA	CASKRERSGQFF	TGTGCCAGCAAGCGAGAAAGAAGTGGGCAGTTCTTC
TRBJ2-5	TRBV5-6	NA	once	CASSLAGGSQETQYF	TGTGCCAGCAGCTTGGCCGGGGGAAGCCAAGAGACCCAGTACTTC
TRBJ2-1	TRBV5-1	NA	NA	CASSTDSGWANEQFF	TGCGCCAGCAGCACAGATAGCGGTTGGGCCAATGAGCAGTTCTTC
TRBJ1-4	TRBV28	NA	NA	CASSRQDLKGEKLFF	TGTGCCAGCAGTAGACAGGATCTGAAGGGTGAAAAACTGTTTTTT